This TCR beta chain comes out of a study of blood T cells in healthy people across ages. A word on this clonotype: The junction departs from the called germline gene at one end, perhaps through a read error.

PCR was performed a second time for about 6 to 12 cycles using a sample-barcoded 5' primer and a J-beta primer mix. One entry per CDR3 protein, called by TCRdb with MiXCR from the 5' RACE reads. The sample has roughly 1.9 million distinct CDR3 sequences; approximately 40% are singletons. This CDR3 has 16 amino acids. Germline-derived CDR1 and CDR2 are SGDLS and YYNGEE. This sequence was found in a human donor in good health. The sequencing sample was made of blood. The rearrangement joins TRBV9 to TRBJ2-7; 9 nucleotides line up with TRBD1. This CDR3 reads CAGSVDEGQGSYEQYF. DNA for the CDR3: TGTGCCGGCAGCGTAGACGAGGGACAGGGATCCTACGAGCAGTACTTC.